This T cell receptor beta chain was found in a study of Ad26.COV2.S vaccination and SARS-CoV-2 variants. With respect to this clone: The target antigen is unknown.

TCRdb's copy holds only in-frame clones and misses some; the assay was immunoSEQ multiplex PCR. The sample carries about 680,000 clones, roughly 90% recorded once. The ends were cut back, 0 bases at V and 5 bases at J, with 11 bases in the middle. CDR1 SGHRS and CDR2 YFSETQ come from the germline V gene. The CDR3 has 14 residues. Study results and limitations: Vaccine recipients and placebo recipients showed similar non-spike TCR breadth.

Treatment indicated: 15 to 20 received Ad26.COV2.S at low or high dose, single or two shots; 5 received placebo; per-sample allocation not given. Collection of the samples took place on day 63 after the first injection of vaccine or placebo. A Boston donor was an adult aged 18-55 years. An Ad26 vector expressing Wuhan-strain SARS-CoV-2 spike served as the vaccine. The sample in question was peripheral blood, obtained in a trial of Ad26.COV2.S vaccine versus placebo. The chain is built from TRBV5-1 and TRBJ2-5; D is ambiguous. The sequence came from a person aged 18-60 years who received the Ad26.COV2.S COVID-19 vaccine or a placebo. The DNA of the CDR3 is TGCGCCAGCAGCTTGGCCTCGGCTGTGGAGACCCAGTACTTC. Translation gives CASSLASAVETQYF.